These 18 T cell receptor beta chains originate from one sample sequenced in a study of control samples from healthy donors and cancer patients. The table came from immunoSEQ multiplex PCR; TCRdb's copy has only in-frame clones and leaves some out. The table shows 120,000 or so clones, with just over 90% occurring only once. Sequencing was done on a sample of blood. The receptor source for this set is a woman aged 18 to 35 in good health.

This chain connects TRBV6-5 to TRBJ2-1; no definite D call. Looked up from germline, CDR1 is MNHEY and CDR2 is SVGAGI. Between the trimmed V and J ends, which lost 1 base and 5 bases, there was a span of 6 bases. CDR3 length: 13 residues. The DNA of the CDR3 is TGTGCCAGCAGTTACTACCAGGACAATGAGCAGTTCTTC. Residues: CASSYYQDNEQFF.

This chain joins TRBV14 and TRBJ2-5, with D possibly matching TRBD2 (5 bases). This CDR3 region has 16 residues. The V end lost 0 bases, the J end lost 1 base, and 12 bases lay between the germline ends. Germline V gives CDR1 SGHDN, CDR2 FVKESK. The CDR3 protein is CASSQDLGSPQETQYF. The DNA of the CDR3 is TGTGCCAGCAGCCAAGATCTGGGGAGCCCCCAAGAGACCCAGTACTTC.

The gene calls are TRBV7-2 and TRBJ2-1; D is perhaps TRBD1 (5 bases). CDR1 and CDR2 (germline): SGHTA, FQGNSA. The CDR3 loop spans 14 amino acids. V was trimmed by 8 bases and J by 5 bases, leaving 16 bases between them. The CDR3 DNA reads TGTGCCAGCGCTTTATCCAGGGAAAACAATGAGCAGTTCTTC. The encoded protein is CASALSRENNEQFF.

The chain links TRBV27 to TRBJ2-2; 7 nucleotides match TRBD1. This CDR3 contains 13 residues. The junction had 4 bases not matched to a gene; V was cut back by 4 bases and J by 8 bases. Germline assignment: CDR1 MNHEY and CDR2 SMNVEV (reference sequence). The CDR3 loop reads CASSSQGQGELFF. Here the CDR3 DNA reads TGTGCCAGCAGTTCACAGGGACAGGGGGAGCTGTTTTTT.

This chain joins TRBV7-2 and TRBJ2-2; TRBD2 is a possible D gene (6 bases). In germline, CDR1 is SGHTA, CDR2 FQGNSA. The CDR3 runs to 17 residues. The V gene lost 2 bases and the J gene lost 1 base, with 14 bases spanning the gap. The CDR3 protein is CASSLMASAWNTGELFF. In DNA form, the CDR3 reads TGTGCCAGCAGCTTAATGGCTAGCGCCTGGAACACCGGGGAGCTGTTTTTT.

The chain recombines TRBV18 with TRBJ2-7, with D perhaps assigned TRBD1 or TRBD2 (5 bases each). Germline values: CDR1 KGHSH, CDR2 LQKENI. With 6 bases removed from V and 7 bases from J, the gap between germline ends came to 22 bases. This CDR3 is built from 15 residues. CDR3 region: CASSPDKMSSGEQYF. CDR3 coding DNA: TGTGCCAGCTCCCCGGACAAAATGAGCTCGGGAGAGCAGTACTTC.

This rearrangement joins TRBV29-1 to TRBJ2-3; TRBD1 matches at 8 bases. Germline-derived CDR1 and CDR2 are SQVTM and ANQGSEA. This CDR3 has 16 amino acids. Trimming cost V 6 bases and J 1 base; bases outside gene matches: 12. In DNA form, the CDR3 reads TGCAGCGTCGAAAGGACAGGGCAACATGGCACAGATACGCAGTATTTT. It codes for CSVERTGQHGTDTQYF.

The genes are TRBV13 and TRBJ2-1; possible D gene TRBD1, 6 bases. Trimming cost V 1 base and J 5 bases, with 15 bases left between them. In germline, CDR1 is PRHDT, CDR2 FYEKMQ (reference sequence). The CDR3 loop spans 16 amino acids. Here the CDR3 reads CASSLERRDTNNEQFF. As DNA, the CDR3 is TGTGCCAGCAGCTTAGAGAGACGGGACACCAACAATGAGCAGTTCTTC.

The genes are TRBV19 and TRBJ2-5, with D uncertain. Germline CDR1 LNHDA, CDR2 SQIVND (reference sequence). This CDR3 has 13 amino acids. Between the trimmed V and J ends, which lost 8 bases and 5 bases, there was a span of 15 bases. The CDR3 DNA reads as TGTGCCAGTCAGGCTACCGATCTGGAGACCCAGTACTTC. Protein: CASQATDLETQYF.

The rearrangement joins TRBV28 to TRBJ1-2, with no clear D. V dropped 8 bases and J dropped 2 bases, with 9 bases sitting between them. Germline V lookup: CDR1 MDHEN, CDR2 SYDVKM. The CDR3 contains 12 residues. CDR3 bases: TGTGCCAGCTCATTGCTCAACTATGGCTACACCTTC. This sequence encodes CASSLLNYGYTF.

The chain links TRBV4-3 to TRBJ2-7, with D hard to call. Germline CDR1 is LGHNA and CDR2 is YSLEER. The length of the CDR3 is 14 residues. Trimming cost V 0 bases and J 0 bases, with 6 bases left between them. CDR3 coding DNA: TGCGCCAGCAGCCAAGAAGACACCTCCTACGAGCAGTACTTC. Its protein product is CASSQEDTSYEQYF.

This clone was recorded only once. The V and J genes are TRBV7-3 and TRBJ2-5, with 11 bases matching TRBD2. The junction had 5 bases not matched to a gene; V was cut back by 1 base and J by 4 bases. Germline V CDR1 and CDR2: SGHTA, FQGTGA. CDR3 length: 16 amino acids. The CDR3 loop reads CASSLNSGRGGETQYF. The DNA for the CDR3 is TGTGCCAGCAGCTTAAATAGCGGGAGGGGTGGAGAGACCCAGTACTTC.

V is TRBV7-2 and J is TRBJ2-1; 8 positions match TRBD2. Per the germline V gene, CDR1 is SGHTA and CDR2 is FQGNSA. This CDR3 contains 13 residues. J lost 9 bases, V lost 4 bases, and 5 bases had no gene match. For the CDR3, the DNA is TGTGCCAGCAGCTCCGGACTAGCAGGTGAGCAGTTCTTC. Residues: CASSSGLAGEQFF.

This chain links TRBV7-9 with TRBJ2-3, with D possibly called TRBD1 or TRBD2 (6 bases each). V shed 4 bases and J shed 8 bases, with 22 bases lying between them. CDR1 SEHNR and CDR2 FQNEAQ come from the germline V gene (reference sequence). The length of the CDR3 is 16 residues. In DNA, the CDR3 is TGTGCCAGCAGCTCGGAGGGGGACTCCCTGATAGGTACGCAGTATTTT. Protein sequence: CASSSEGDSLIGTQYF.

The CDR3 reads CASSRITSAINYGYTF. The CDR3 DNA reads as TGTGCCAGCAGCCGAATCACTAGCGCAATTAACTATGGCTACACCTTC. The rearrangement joins TRBV11-2 to TRBJ1-2; D is unclear. Looked up from germline, CDR1 is SGHAT and CDR2 is FQNNGV. The CDR3 length is 16 residues. With 5 bases removed from V and 1 base from J, the gap between germline ends came to 17 bases.

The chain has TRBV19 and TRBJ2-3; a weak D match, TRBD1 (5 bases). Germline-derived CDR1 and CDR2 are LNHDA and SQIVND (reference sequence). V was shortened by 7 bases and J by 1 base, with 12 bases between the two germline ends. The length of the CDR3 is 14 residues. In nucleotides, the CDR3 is TGTGCCAGTACGGTGGTAGGGGGCACAGATACGCAGTATTTT. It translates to CASTVVGGTDTQYF.

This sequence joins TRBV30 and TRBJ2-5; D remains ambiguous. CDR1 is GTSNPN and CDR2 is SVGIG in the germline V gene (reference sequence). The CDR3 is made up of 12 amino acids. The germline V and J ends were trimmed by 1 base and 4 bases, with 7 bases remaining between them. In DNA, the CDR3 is TGTGCCTGGAGTGCCTCATCAGAGACCCAGTACTTC. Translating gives CAWSASSETQYF.

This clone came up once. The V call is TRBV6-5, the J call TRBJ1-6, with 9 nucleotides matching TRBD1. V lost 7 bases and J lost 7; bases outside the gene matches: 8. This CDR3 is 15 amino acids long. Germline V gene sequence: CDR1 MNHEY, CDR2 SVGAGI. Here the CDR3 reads CASTTRTGENSPLHF. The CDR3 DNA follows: TGTGCCAGCACCACTAGGACAGGGGAAAATTCACCCCTCCACTTT.